The source of this TCR beta chain is a study of shared clonotypes between healthy human individuals. Per the germline V gene, CDR1 is LNHNV and CDR2 is YYDKDF (reference sequence). CDR3 length equals 17 residues. V dropped 1 base and J dropped 5; count of bases not matched to a gene: 11. Donors comprised healthy HIV-negative adults lacking recent acute infections or vaccinations. CD4+ cell separation produced CD45RA+ naive and CD45RA-negative memory subsets. This clone has ten or more counts. The protocol was immunoSEQ multiplex PCR, while the TCRdb copy is restricted to in-frame clones and leaves out a portion. The sample carries around 700,000 clones, about 80% recorded once.

This chain connects TRBV15 to TRBJ2-5; TRBD2 agrees at 9 bases. This TCR came from a woman in her 30s in good health. The material sequenced was memory CD4+ T cells sorted from blood. The subset: CD45RA-negative fraction. The CDR3 DNA sequence: TGTGCCACCAGCAGAGCGGTAGCGGGAGCTGGTCGGGAGACCCAGTACTTC. Its protein is CATSRAVAGAGRETQYF.